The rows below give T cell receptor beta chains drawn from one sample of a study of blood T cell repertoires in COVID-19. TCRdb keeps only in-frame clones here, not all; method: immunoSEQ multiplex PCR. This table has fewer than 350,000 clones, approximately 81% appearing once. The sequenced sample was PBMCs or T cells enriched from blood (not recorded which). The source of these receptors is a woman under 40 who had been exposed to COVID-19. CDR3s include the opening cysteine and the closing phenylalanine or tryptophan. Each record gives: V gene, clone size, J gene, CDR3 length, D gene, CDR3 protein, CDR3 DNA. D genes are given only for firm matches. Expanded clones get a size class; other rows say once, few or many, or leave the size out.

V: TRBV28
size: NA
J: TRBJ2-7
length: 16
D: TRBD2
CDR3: CASRMPGGQGTYEQYF
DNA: TGTGCCAGCAGGATGCCGGGGGGGCAGGGCACCTACGAGCAGTACTTC

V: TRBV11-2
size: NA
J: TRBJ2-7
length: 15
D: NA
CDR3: CASSLEEEVGYEQYF
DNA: TGTGCCAGCAGCTTAGAAGAGGAGGTAGGGTACGAGCAGTACTTC

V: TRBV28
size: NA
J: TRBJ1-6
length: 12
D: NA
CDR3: CASSIPQAALHF
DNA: TGTGCCAGCAGTATACCACAAGCGGCCCTCCACTTT

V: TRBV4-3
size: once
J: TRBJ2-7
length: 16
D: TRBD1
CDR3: CASSQDQGQPLNPANF
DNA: TGCGCCAGCAGCCAAGATCAGGGACAGCCCCTTAATCCAGCGAACTTC

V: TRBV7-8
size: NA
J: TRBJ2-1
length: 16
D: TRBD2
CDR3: CASSREGLAGGQEQFF
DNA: TGTGCCAGCAGCCGAGAGGGACTAGCGGGGGGTCAGGAGCAGTTCTTC

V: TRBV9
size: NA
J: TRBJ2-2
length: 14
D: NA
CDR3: CASSGITGTGELFF
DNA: TGTGCCAGCAGCGGCATCACGGGCACCGGGGAGCTGTTTTTT

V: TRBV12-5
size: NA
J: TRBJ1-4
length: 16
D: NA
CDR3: CASGLVLEPTNEKLFF
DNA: TGTGCTAGTGGTTTGGTACTAGAACCGACTAATGAAAAACTGTTTTTT

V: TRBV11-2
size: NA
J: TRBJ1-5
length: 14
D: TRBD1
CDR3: CASSRQGWNQPQHF
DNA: TGTGCCAGCAGCCGACAGGGTTGGAATCAGCCCCAGCATTTT

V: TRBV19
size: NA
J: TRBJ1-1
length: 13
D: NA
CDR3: CASSIGGNTEAFF
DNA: TGTGCCAGTAGTATCGGGGGTAACACTGAAGCTTTCTTT

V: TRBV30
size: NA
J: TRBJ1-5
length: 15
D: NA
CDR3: CAWSVLGGTYQPQHF
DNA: TGTGCCTGGAGTGTACTTGGGGGGACCTATCAGCCCCAGCATTTT

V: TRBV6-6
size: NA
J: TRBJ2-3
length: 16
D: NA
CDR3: CASSLSLGVAGGAWYF
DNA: NA

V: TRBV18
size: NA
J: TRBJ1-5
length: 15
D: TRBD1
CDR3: CASSGGTGGNQPQHF
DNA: TGTGCCAGCTCAGGTGGGACAGGGGGGAATCAGCCCCAGCATTTT

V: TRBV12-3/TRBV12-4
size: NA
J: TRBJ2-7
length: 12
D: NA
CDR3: CASSSSSYEQYF
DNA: TGTGCCAGCAGTTCGAGTTCCTACGAGCAGTACTTC

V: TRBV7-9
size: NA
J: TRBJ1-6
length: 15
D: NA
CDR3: CASSLVRGSYSPLHF
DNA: TGTGCCAGCAGCTTAGTCCGCGGTTCGTATTCACCCCTCCACTTT

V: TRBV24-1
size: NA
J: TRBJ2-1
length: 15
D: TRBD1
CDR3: CATKSGTGAYNEQFF
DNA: TGTGCCACCAAAAGTGGGACAGGGGCCTACAATGAGCAGTTCTTC

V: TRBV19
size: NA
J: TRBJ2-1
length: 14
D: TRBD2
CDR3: CASDHPGGTNEQFF
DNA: TGTGCCAGTGACCACCCGGGGGGGACGAATGAGCAGTTCTTC

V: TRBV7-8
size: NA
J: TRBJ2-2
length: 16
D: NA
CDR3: CASSLARGGNTGELFF
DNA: TGTGCCAGCAGCTTAGCACGGGGAGGGAACACCGGGGAGCTGTTTTTT

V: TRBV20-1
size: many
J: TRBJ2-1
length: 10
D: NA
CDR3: CSASFNEQFF
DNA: TGCAGTGCTTCCTTTAATGAGCAGTTCTTC

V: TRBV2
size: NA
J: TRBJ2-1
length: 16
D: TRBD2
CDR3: CASVSILAGTYNEQFF
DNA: TGTGCCAGCGTGTCTATCCTAGCGGGGACCTACAATGAGCAGTTCTTC

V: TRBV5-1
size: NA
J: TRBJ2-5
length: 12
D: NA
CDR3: CASSLDLSTQYF
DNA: TGCGCCAGCAGCTTGGATCTCTCGACCCAGTACTTC

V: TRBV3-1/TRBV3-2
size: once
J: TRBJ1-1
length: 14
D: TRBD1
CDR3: CASSQGDRDTEAFF
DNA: TGTGCCAGCAGCCAAGGCGACAGGGATACTGAAGCTTTCTTT

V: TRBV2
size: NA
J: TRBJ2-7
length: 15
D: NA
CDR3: CASRLRDTALYEQYF
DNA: TGTGCCAGCAGACTACGGGACACAGCTCTCTACGAGCAGTACTTC

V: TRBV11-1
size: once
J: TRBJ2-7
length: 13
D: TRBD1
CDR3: CASRNRDRDEQYF
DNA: TGTGCCAGCAGGAACCGGGACAGGGACGAGCAGTACTTC

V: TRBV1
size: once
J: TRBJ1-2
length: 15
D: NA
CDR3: CTSSQASTANYGYTF
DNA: TGCACCAGCAGCCAGGCATCGACAGCTAACTATGGCTACACCTTC

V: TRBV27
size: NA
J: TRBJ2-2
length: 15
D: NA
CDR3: CASSLWGSNTGELFF
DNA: TGTGCCAGCAGTTTATGGGGCAGTAACACCGGGGAGCTGTTTTTT

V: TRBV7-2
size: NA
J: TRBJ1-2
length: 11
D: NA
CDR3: CASSFIHGYTF
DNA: TGTGCCAGCAGCTTTATCCATGGCTACACCTTC

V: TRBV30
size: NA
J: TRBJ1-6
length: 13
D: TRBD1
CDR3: CAWKDRDNSPLHF
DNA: TGTGCCTGGAAAGACAGGGATAATTCACCCCTCCACTTT

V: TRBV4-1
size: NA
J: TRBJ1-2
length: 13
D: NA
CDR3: CASSLLGRDGYTF
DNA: TGCGCCAGCAGCCTATTGGGGAGGGATGGCTACACCTTC

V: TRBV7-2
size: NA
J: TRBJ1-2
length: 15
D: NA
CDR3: CASSLERSGSRGYTF
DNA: TGTGCCAGCAGCTTAGAAAGGTCCGGGAGTCGTGGCTACACCTTC

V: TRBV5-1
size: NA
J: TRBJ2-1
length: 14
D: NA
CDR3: CASSQGGLYNEQFF
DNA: TGCGCCAGCAGTCAGGGAGGATTATACAATGAGCAGTTCTTC

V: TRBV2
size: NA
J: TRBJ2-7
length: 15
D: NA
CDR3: CASSDHLRSSYEQYF
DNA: TGTGCCAGCAGTGACCACCTGCGGAGCTCCTACGAGCAGTACTTC

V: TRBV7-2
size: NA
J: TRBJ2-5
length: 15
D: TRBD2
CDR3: CASSLTAGNQETQYF
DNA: TGTGCCAGCAGCTTAACAGCGGGGAACCAAGAGACCCAGTACTTC

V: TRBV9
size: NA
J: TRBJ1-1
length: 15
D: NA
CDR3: CASSGTDSLNTEAFF
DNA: TGTGCCAGCAGCGGGACCGACAGCCTGAACACTGAAGCTTTCTTT

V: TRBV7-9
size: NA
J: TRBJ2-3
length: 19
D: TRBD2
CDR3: CASSFAPGLAGVSTDTQYF
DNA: TGTGCCAGCAGCTTCGCTCCGGGACTAGCGGGAGTTAGCACAGATACGCAGTATTTT

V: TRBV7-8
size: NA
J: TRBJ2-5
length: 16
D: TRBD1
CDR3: CASSLIDRAIEETQYF
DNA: TGTGCCAGCAGCTTGATTGACAGGGCAATAGAAGAGACCCAGTACTTC

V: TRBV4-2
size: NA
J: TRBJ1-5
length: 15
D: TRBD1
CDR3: CASSHLDRGNQPQHF
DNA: TGTGCCAGCAGCCATTTAGACAGGGGCAATCAGCCCCAGCATTTT

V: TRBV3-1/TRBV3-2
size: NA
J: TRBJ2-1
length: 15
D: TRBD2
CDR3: CASSQGSGSYNEQFF
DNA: TGTGCCAGCAGCCAAGGTAGCGGGAGCTATAATGAGCAGTTCTTC

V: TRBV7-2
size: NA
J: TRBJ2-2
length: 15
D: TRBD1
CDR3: CASSPGTGGTGELFF
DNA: TGTGCCAGCAGTCCCGGGACAGGGGGCACCGGGGAGCTGTTTTTT

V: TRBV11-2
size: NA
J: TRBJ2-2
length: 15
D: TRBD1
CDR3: CASSLDRGQGALRAF
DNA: TGTGCCAGCAGCTTAGATCGAGGACAGGGTGCTCTCCGGGCTTTT

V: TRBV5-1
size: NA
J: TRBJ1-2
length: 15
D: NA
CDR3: CASSSSTGSLDGYTF
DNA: TGCGCCAGCAGCTCATCGACAGGTAGTCTCGATGGCTACACCTTC

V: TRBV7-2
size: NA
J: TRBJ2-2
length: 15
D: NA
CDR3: CASSLRTQGTGELFF
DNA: TGTGCCAGCAGCCTACGGACCCAGGGGACCGGGGAGCTGTTTTTT

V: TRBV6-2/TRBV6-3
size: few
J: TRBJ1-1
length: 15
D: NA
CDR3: CASSYSHRDNTEAFF
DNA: TGTGCCAGCAGTTACTCGCACAGGGATAACACTGAAGCTTTCTTT

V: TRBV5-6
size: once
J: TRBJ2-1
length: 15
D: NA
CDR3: CASSFGMRGEDEQFF
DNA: TGTGCCAGCAGCTTCGGTATGCGAGGGGAGGATGAGCAGTTCTTC

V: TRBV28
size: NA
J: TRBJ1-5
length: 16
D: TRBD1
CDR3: CASSLRSPGGNQPQHF
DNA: TGTGCCAGCAGTTTAAGGTCCCCAGGGGGGAATCAGCCCCAGCATTTT

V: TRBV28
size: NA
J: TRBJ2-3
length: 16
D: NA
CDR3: CASSLGAGVDTDTQYF
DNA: TGTGCCAGCAGCCTAGGGGCCGGTGTCGACACAGATACGCAGTATTTT

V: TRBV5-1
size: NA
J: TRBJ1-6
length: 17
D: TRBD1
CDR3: CASSVGDRYSYNSPLHF
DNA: TGCGCCAGCAGCGTAGGGGACAGGTACTCCTATAATTCACCCCTCCACTTT

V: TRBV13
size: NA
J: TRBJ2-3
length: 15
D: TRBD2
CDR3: CASSPSAGGPDTQYF
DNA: TGTGCCAGCAGCCCCTCAGCGGGGGGCCCAGATACGCAGTATTTT

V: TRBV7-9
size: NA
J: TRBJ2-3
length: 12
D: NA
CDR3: CASNRGPDTQYF
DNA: TGTGCCAGCAACCGCGGCCCAGATACGCAGTATTTT

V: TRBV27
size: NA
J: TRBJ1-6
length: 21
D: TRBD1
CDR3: CASSSIFVEGAPSSYNSPLHF
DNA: TGTGCCAGCAGTTCTATTTTCGTGGAGGGGGCGCCGAGCTCCTATAATTCACCCCTCCACTTT

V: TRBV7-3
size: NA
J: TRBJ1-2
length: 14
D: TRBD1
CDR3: CASSPKEGTGGYTF
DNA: TGTGCCAGCAGCCCTAAAGAGGGGACAGGCGGCTACACCTTC

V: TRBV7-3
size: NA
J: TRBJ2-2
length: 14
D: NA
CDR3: CASSLQGTAGELFF
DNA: TGTGCCAGCAGCTTACAGGGGACGGCCGGGGAGCTGTTTTTT

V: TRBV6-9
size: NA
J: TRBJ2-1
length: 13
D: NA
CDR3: CASSYRVLGEQFF
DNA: TGTGCCAGCAGTTACAGGGTGCTCGGTGAGCAGTTCTTC

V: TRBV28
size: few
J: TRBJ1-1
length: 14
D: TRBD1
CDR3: CASYSGGSSTEAFF
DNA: TGTGCCAGTTATTCAGGGGGCAGCAGCACTGAAGCTTTCTTT

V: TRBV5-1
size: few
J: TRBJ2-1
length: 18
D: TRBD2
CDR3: CASSLVPRGLAGGNEQFF
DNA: TGCGCCAGCAGCTTGGTTCCGCGGGGACTAGCGGGAGGAAATGAGCAGTTCTTC

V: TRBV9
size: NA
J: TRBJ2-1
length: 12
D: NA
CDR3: CASSVGLDEQFF
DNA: TGTGCCAGCAGCGTAGGTCTCGATGAGCAGTTCTTC

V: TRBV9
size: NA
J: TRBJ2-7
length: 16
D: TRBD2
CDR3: CASSGLRSGGVYEQYF
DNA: TGTGCCAGCAGTGGCCTGAGATCGGGGGGAGTCTACGAGCAGTACTTC

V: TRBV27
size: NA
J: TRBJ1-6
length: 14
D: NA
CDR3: CASSWTQGNSPLHF
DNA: TGTGCCAGCAGTTGGACCCAGGGCAATTCACCCCTCCACTTT

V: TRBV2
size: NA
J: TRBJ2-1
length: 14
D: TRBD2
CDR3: CASSGSGGAGEQFF
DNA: TGTGCCAGCAGTGGCAGCGGGGGGGCAGGTGAGCAGTTCTTC

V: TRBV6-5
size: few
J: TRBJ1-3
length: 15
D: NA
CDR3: CASSYRLTSGNTIYF
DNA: TGTGCCAGCAGTTACCGGTTAACCTCTGGAAACACCATATATTTT

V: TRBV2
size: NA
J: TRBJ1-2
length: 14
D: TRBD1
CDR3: CASSGGTGFLGYTF
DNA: TGTGCCAGCAGCGGGGGGACAGGTTTTCTCGGCTACACCTTC